The clone carrying this T cell receptor beta chain appeared many times. Its antigen is unknown. Germline CDR1 SGHTA, CDR2 FQGNSA. With 3 bases removed from V and 0 bases from J, the gap between germline ends came to 12 bases. The CDR3 extends over 15 amino acids. The study based diagnoses on clinical symptoms, serum thyroxine and TRAb, thyroid ultrasound and orbital computed tomography. This specimen comes from a study of T cells in Graves' hyperthyroidism and ophthalmopathy. Findings of the study overall: Ophthalmopathy, as predicted by the model, came a median roughly 6.5 months after the prediction. Stable hyperthyroidism was told apart from ophthalmopathy by a model built on 13 V-J features.

TCR beta CDR3 regions were amplified from RNA. HTBI primers were the set used in a first-round RT-PCR of the TCR CDR3. TCRdb re-analysed the multiplex PCR reads in MiXCR, keeping a single row per CDR3 protein. The sample has fewer than 650,000 distinct CDR3 sequences, approximately 14% seen once. The sequence came from a middle-aged woman with Graves' ophthalmopathy. The chain carries TRBV7-2 and TRBJ2-7; a weak D match, TRBD1 (6 bases). Sequencing input: blood. The CDR3 nucleotides read TGTGCCAGCAGCTTCCCGGGACAAAGCTCCTACGAGCAGTACTTC. As protein: CASSFPGQSSYEQYF.